These T cell receptor beta chains were read from a single sample in a study of T cells in Graves' hyperthyroidism and ophthalmopathy. TCRdb processed the multiplex PCR reads anew with MiXCR; each CDR3 protein has one entry. The sample includes roughly 510,000 distinct CDR3 sequences, over 35% seen only once; the top ten take 44%. Source material: peripheral blood or thyroid tissue (not recorded which). All receptors come from an adult woman with Graves' disease, either hyperthyroidism or ophthalmopathy (not recorded which). Both conserved end residues are part of each CDR3. The D gene is left open where the match is weak. Clone size is given for some rows only: seen once, a few or many times, or a class if the clone is expanded.

>TRBD1|TRBJ1-6|-|TRBV9
TGTGCCAGCAGCGTAGTGGCAGGGACAGGAGATTCACCCCTCCACTTT
CASSVVAGTGDSPLHF
>TRBD2|TRBJ2-7|few|TRBV29-1
TGCAGCGCAGGACTAGCGGATTACGAGCAGTACTTC
CSAGLADYEQYF
>-|TRBJ1-1|-|TRBV7-2
TGTGCCAGCAGCTTAGGGGGCAGGGGTGAAGCTTTCTTT
CASSLGGRGEAFF
>-|TRBJ1-1|-|TRBV10-3
TGTGCCGCCTACGTGTTGGCCGGGAACACTGAAGCTTTCTTT
CAAYVLAGNTEAFF
>TRBD2|TRBJ2-7|-|TRBV20-1
TGCAGTGCTAGGGCTAGCGGGAGTACCTACGAGCAGTACTTC
CSARASGSTYEQYF
>-|TRBJ1-5|-|TRBV20-1
TGCAGTGCTAGGCGATCAGGGATGGGCAATCAGCCCCAGCATTTT
CSARRSGMGNQPQHF
>-|TRBJ1-1|-|TRBV7-8
TGTGCCAGCAGCTTAGGTCCATTGGGACGGATGAACACTGAAGCTTTCTTT
CASSLGPLGRMNTEAFF
>-|TRBJ1-5|-|TRBV10-3
TGTGCCATCAGTGAGTCGATGTCGGGGGATCAGCCCCAGCATTTT
CAISESMSGDQPQHF
>-|TRBJ1-1|many|TRBV29-1
TGCAGCGTTGAGGTCGCCCAGGGAGGGACTGAAGCTTTCTTT
CSVEVAQGGTEAFF
>-|TRBJ1-5|-|TRBV12-3/TRBV12-4
TGTGCCAGCAGACTAGCGGGAGGGCCCCAGCATTTT
CASRLAGGPQHF
>-|TRBJ2-5|-|TRBV20-1
TGCAGTGCCCACAAGGGGGAGGGTCGGGAGACCCAGTACTTC
CSAHKGEGRETQYF
>-|TRBJ2-5|many|TRBV7-9
TGTGCCAGCAGCGCCGGGACACCCCAAGAGACCCAGTACTTC
CASSAGTPQETQYF
>-|TRBJ1-5|many|TRBV20-1
TGCAGTGCTGGCCTGGACACTTATAGCAATCAGCCCCAGCATTTT
CSAGLDTYSNQPQHF
>-|TRBJ1-1|-|TRBV7-9
TGTGCCAGCAGCTTAGTGACCTCCGGGAACACTGAAGCTTTCTTT
CASSLVTSGNTEAFF
>TRBD1|TRBJ1-1|-|TRBV7-6
TGTGCCAGCAGCCATAGGGGACAGGCTGAAGCTTTCTTT
CASSHRGQAEAFF
>-|TRBJ1-2|-|TRBV28
TGTGCCAGCAGTCCCCCCCCCGGAAGCTATGGCTACACCTTC
CASSPPPGSYGYTF
>-|TRBJ1-2|few|TRBV11-2
TGTGCCAGCAGCTTAGTGGACTTTGATGGCTACACCTTC
CASSLVDFDGYTF
>-|TRBJ1-4|many|TRBV12-3/TRBV12-4
TGTGCCAGCAGTTTAGACGGTGGGGGGAATGAAAAACTGTTTTTT
CASSLDGGGNEKLFF
>-|TRBJ1-1|few|TRBV9
TGTGCCAGCAGCAGGGACGATACTGAAGCTTTCTTT
CASSRDDTEAFF
>TRBD1|TRBJ2-7|many|TRBV10-3
TGTGCCATCAGCGAAAGATCTTCCGGGACAGGGGGTTCCTACGAGCAGTACTTC
CAISERSSGTGGSYEQYF
>-|TRBJ2-7|many|TRBV10-3
TGTGCCACCTCCGACAGGTCCTCCTACGAGCAGTACTTC
CATSDRSSYEQYF
>TRBD1|TRBJ1-2|-|TRBV7-8
TGTGCCAGCAGCATCGGACAGGCACCCTATGGCTACACCTTC
CASSIGQAPYGYTF
>-|TRBJ1-5|-|TRBV15
TGTGCCACCAGCAGCCCCGGTCGCGGGCGGCAGCCCCAGCATTTT
CATSSPGRGRQPQHF
>TRBD1|TRBJ1-1|-|TRBV7-2
TGTGCCAGCAGCTCGATAGCGACAGGGGGATTGAAGAACACTGAAGCTTTCTTT
CASSSIATGGLKNTEAFF
>-|TRBJ2-7|-|TRBV7-8
TGTGCCAGCAGCTTAGCTCACGGGGAAGCCTACGAGCAGTACTTC
CASSLAHGEAYEQYF
>-|TRBJ2-5|many|TRBV7-2
TGTGCCAGCAGCACGCGACCCGGGGAGACCCAGTACTTC
CASSTRPGETQYF
>TRBD2|TRBJ2-7|few|TRBV14
TGTGCCAGCAGCCACAGTCCGGGACTAGGTCGTCCGGGGCAGTACTTC
CASSHSPGLGRPGQYF
>-|TRBJ2-2|-|TRBV19
TGTGCCAGCCGACACAAAACTACTACGAACACCGGGGAGCTGTTTTTT
CASRHKTTTNTGELFF